The entry below gives a single TCR beta chain sequence along with its context. The data are from a study of blood T cells in healthy people across ages. This CDR3 has 18 residues. CDR1 SNHLY and CDR2 FYNNEI come from the germline V gene. Trimming took 4 bases from V and 0 from J; bases not matched to a gene: 9. For the second PCR, which ran for about 7 to 11 cycles, a sample-barcoded 5' primer and a J-beta primer mix were used. TCRdb passed the 5' RACE reads through MiXCR, listing each CDR3 protein once. The table lists hundreds of thousands of distinct CDR3 sequences, around 45% of them singletons. Sequenced input: blood. J is TRBJ2-3 and V is TRBV2; 11 bases fit TRBD2. The receptor was derived from an elderly man in good health. The CDR3 loop is CASSVFSGGGTSTDTQYF. The CDR3 coding sequence is TGTGCCAGCAGTGTCTTTAGCGGGGGGGGCACAAGCACAGATACGCAGTATTTT.